This T cell receptor (beta chain) was retrieved from a study of OX40 agonist ivuxolimab in advanced cancers. About the research overall: Patient treatment consisted of intravenous ivuxolimab administration every 2 weeks at 0.01 to 10 mg/kg.

TCRdb's table, derived via immunoSEQ multiplex PCR, lists solely in-frame clones and lacks some. The table shows approximately 35,000 clones, with roughly nine tenths occurring only once. There are 11 residues in the CDR3. This chain links TRBV7-5 with TRBJ1-3. TRBV7-5 is marked as a pseudogene. Sequenced material: CD4+ or CD8+ T cells sorted from blood, taken in a trial of the OX40 agonist ivuxolimab. The receptor comes from an adult with an advanced solid tumor such as melanoma, head and neck, liver or kidney cancer. DNA of the CDR3: TGTGCTAGCAGCGGAGGAAACACCATATATTTT. Amino acids: CASSGGNTIYF.